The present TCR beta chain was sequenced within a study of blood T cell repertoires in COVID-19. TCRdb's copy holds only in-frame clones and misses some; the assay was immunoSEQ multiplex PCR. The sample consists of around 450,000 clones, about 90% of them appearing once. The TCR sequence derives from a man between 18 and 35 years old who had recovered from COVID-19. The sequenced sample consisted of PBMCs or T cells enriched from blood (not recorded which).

CDR3 protein: CASSPTGHGNSPLHF. The CDR3 DNA reads TGTGCCAGCAGCCCGACAGGGCATGGTAATTCACCCCTCCACTTT. The chain combines TRBV3-1 (or the pseudogene TRBV3-2) with TRBJ1-6; TRBD1 matches at 7 bases. The CDR3 is made up of 15 amino acids. The V gene's germline CDR1 is LGHDT and CDR2 YNNKEL (reference sequence). With V trimmed by 4 bases and J by 6 bases, 6 bases remained unmatched.